These 29 T cell receptor beta chains were sequenced from one sample in a study of blood T cells in healthy people across ages. Primed by a sample-barcoded 5' primer and a J-beta primer mix, a second PCR proceeded for about 6 to 12 cycles. TCRdb analysed the 5' RACE reads with MiXCR anew, one entry per CDR3 protein. The data show roughly 800,000 distinct CDR3 sequences, 30% to 45% seen once. The source material was blood. Receptors originate from a man between 18 and 29 years old in good health.

This clonotype was detected only a few times. V is TRBV6-1 and J is TRBJ1-1; D not certain. Germline CDR1 and CDR2: MNHNS and SASEGT. The V and J ends lost 3 bases and 1 base respectively, with 6 bases between them. The CDR3 is 13 amino acids. The CDR3 region is CASSDLQNTEAFF. Written as DNA, the CDR3 is TGTGCCAGCAGTGACCTGCAGAACACTGAAGCTTTCTTT.

The V call is TRBV12-3 or TRBV12-4, the J call TRBJ1-6; no clear D gene. The V gene lost 6 bases and the J gene lost 7 bases, with 22 bases spanning the gap. The CDR3 sequence is 17 residues long. CDR3: CASSLRPGLEHNSPLHF. Here the CDR3 DNA reads TGTGCCAGCAGCTTAAGGCCCGGGCTGGAACACAATTCACCCCTCCACTTT.

This clonotype was counted a single time. A much larger clone lies a single base off, so this may be a read error. The gene calls are TRBV5-1 and TRBJ2-3, with unresolved D. V dropped 4 bases and J dropped 7 bases, with 22 bases sitting between them. The CDR3 has 16 amino acids. From germline, CDR1 is SGHRS and CDR2 YFSETQ. CDR3 sequence (DNA): TGCGCCAGCAGCGCCAAACAAAGTCAAATCGGGTATACGCAGTATTTT. Its protein is CASSAKQSQIGYTQYF.

This clonotype was detected many times. V is TRBV12-3 or TRBV12-4 and J is TRBJ1-2; D is unclear. V was cut by 6 bases and J by 4 bases, with 15 bases left in between. This CDR3 is 14 amino acids long. CDR3 protein: CASSSYRTGYGYTF. DNA for the CDR3: TGTGCCAGCAGCTCATACCGGACGGGCTATGGCTACACCTTC.

This chain joins TRBV3-1 and TRBJ1-1, with D hard to call. The CDR3 extends over 14 amino acids. Germline loops: CDR1 LGHDT, CDR2 YNNKEL (reference sequence). V lost 1 base and J 1 base, leaving 7 bases between the germline ends. CDR3 in DNA: TGTGCCAGCAGCCAAGTCGACCGGAACACTGAAGCTTTCTTT. It encodes CASSQVDRNTEAFF.

To note about this clonotype: A much larger clonotype is one base distant, so this may be a read error. The V gene is TRBV20-1, the J gene TRBJ2-7; TRBD1 agrees at 7 bases. There are 13 residues in the CDR3. With V trimmed by 5 bases and J by 3 bases, 7 bases remained unmatched. Per the germline V gene, CDR1 is DFQATT and CDR2 is SNEGSKA (reference sequence). The DNA for the CDR3 is TGCAGTGCTTCGGACAGGACACACTACGAGCAGTACTTC. Translation gives CSASDRTHYEQYF.

This clonotype was recorded many times. The chain couples TRBV29-1 to TRBJ1-2, with 7 bases lining up with TRBD1. The germline CDR1 and CDR2 sequences are SQVTM and ANQGSEA. Unmatched junction bases numbered 2, after V lost 4 bases and J lost 6 bases. CDR3 size: 11 residues. The CDR3 coding sequence is TGCAGCGTTGTCCAGGGGGATGGCTACACCTTC. Protein: CSVVQGDGYTF.

The rearrangement joins TRBV25-1 to TRBJ1-6; 7 nucleotides agree with TRBD1. J lost 5 bases, V lost 2 bases, and 12 bases had no gene match. Germline loops: CDR1 MGHDK, CDR2 SYGVNS. The CDR3 spans 18 residues. The CDR3 protein is CASSEVVGGGEDNSPLHF. CDR3 nucleotide sequence: TGTGCCAGCAGTGAAGTCGTCGGAGGGGGCGAGGATAATTCACCCCTCCACTTT.

V is TRBV6-2 or TRBV6-3 and J is TRBJ1-1, with 8 bases matching TRBD1. The CDR3 has 16 residues. After removal of 6 bases from V and 4 bases from J, the junction contained 13 bases not matched to a gene. CDR1 and CDR2 from the germline V gene are MNHEY and SVGEGT. The CDR3 DNA sequence: TGTGCCAGCAGCCTTCGACAGGGGAGGATTGCCACTGAAGCTTTCTTT. This sequence encodes CASSLRQGRIATEAFF.

The rearrangement links TRBV12-3 or TRBV12-4 to TRBJ1-2; no reliable D call. The CDR3 sequence is 14 residues long. The ends were cut back, 2 bases at V and 2 bases at J, with 9 bases in the middle. The CDR3 DNA sequence: TGTGCCAGCAGTTTATTGGGATCCAACTATGGCTACACCTTC. The encoded protein is CASSLLGSNYGYTF.

The V gene is TRBV28, the J gene TRBJ1-1; unclear D gene. V dropped 3 bases and J dropped 9 bases, with 17 bases sitting between them. The CDR3 sequence is 14 residues long. Per germline, CDR1 MDHEN and CDR2 SYDVKM. CDR3 bases: TGTGCCAGCAGTTTCGGTCGGACGGTCAAGCAAGCTTTCTTT. Translation: CASSFGRTVKQAFF.

CDR3 protein: CSVESGSEQFF. Written as DNA, the CDR3 is TGCAGCGTTGAATCGGGGAGTGAGCAGTTCTTC. V usage is TRBV29-1 and J usage is TRBJ2-1; D might be TRBD2 (5 bases). Germline-derived CDR1 and CDR2 are SQVTM and ANQGSEA. The CDR3 has 11 amino acids. V shed 2 bases and J shed 9 bases, with 8 bases lying between them.

This chain uses TRBV12-3 or TRBV12-4 with TRBJ2-4; D unresolved. The CDR3 is 12 amino acids. Trimming pared 1 base from V and 15 bases from J, leaving 13 bases between. The CDR3 here is CASSLESGLLYF. CDR3 nucleotide sequence: TGTGCCAGCAGTTTAGAGTCCGGGTTACTGTACTTC.

This rearrangement joins TRBV19 to TRBJ2-5; possible D gene TRBD1, 6 bases. This CDR3 comprises 11 residues. V was cut by 5 bases and J by 13 bases, with 14 bases left in between. The germline V gene encodes CDR1 LNHDA and CDR2 SQIVND (reference sequence). The CDR3 reads CASSVDRRLYF. CDR3 nucleotide sequence: TGTGCCAGTAGTGTCGACAGGAGGTTGTACTTC. The variable domain in full, completed from reference TRBV19 and TRBJ2-5, reads DGGITQSPKYLFRKEGQNVTLSCEQNLNHDAMYWYRQDPGQGLRLIYYSQIVNDFQKGDIAEGYSVSREKKESFPLTVTSAQKNPTAFYLCASSVDRRLYFGPGTRLLVL.

This clonotype occurred once. A much larger clone lies one base from this, so it may be a read error. The chain is built from TRBV28 and TRBJ1-5; D is ambiguous. CDR1 is MDHEN and CDR2 is SYDVKM in the germline V gene. CDR3 size: 14 residues. CDR3 nucleotides: TGTGCCGGCAGCTTCCAATCTAGCAATCAGCCCCAGCATTTT. Protein sequence: CAGSFQSSNQPQHF.

The sample holds one count of this clonotype. In nucleotides, the CDR3 is TGTGCCAGCAGTTTGGGGCGGGGAGCTAGCAGGGTCGAGCAGTACTTC. It encodes CASSLGRGASRVEQYF. The J gene is TRBJ2-7, the V gene TRBV28; D possibly corresponds to TRBD2 (6 bases). Per germline, CDR1 MDHEN and CDR2 SYDVKM. The V end lost 3 bases, the J end lost 6 bases, and 21 bases lay between the germline ends. The CDR3 runs 16 residues.

In its sample, this clonotype was seen many times. CDR3 sequence: CASSLTGPDNEQFF. The CDR3 DNA reads TGTGCCAGCAGTTTAACTGGCCCCGATAATGAGCAGTTCTTC. The chain links TRBV12-3 or TRBV12-4 to TRBJ2-1; no reliable D call. This CDR3 contains 14 residues. Trimming cost V 2 bases and J 7 bases, with 12 bases left between them.

To note about this clonotype: This could be a read error, since a much larger clone is one nucleotide away. The V and J genes are TRBV29-1 and TRBJ2-1; 10 positions match TRBD2. The end of the DNA aligns better with TRBJ2-7, so the J call may be wrong. Germline V lookup: CDR1 SQVTM, CDR2 ANQGSEA. The CDR3 extends over 15 amino acids. This CDR3 is CSVDPSGGSYNEQYF. In DNA form, the CDR3 reads TGCAGCGTAGACCCTAGCGGGGGCTCCTACAATGAGCAGTACTTC.

This sequence joins TRBV7-3 and TRBJ2-1; a possible D gene is TRBD2 (6 bases). V was cut by 4 bases and J by 1 base, with 14 bases left in between. Germline V gene sequence: CDR1 SGHTA, CDR2 FQGTGA. This CDR3 is built from 16 residues. Here the CDR3 DNA reads TGTGCCAGCAGCTCCCTTGCGGGGAAGTCCTACAATGAGCAGTTCTTC. The encoded protein is CASSSLAGKSYNEQFF.

CDR3 sequence reads: CASSYERISYEQYF. In nucleotides, the CDR3 is TGTGCCAGCAGTTACGAGCGGATTTCCTACGAGCAGTACTTC. V and J are TRBV6-6 and TRBJ2-7, with D possibly matching TRBD2 (5 bases). Germline loops: CDR1 MNHNY, CDR2 SVGAGI (reference sequence). V lost 2 bases, J lost 1 base, and 9 bases lay in between. This CDR3 contains 14 residues.

Details on this clonotype: A read error may be the cause here, since a much bigger clone is one base away. The genes are TRBV12-3 or TRBV12-4 and TRBJ2-1, with TRBD1 identical over 7 bases. The CDR3 has 13 residues. V lost 5 bases, J lost 13 bases, and 11 bases stayed unmatched. The CDR3 DNA sequence: TGTGCCAGCAGTGTCGGGACAGCCTATTACCAGTTCTTC. It encodes CASSVGTAYYQFF.

In this sample, this clonotype turned up a few times. The chain uses TRBV10-3 and TRBJ2-1; 15 positions match TRBD2. Unmatched junction bases numbered 5, after V lost 4 bases and J lost 7 bases. The CDR3 contains 16 residues. Germline lookup yields CDR1 ENHRY and CDR2 SYGVKD. CDR3 nucleotides: TGTGCCATCAGTGTGGGACTAGCGGGGGGAAGGAATGAGCAGTTCTTC. It is translated as CAISVGLAGGRNEQFF.

This clonotype was detected only a few times. The rearrangement links TRBV4-3 to TRBJ2-7; TRBD1 might be the D (5 bases). From germline, CDR1 is LGHNA and CDR2 YSLEER. The V end was cut by 0 bases, the J end by 4 bases, with 13 bases between. The CDR3 extends over 15 amino acids. For the CDR3, the DNA is TGCGCCAGCAGCCAAGACCCAGGGTCCGGGTACGAGCAGTACTTC. It translates to CASSQDPGSGYEQYF.

The chain employs TRBV27 and TRBJ2-6, with 8 nucleotides matching TRBD1. The CDR3 spans 16 residues. The germline CDR1 and CDR2 sequences are MNHEY and SMNVEV (reference sequence). V lost 8 bases, J lost 4 bases, and 10 bases stayed unmatched. The CDR3 protein is CASGDRQGLGANVLTF. The CDR3 region has the DNA TGTGCCAGCGGGGACAGGCAAGGGCTCGGGGCCAACGTCCTGACTTTC.

This clonotype was detected once. This clone may be a read error of a much larger clone one base away. The genes are TRBV5-1 and TRBJ2-5, with D perhaps TRBD1 or TRBD2 (6 bases each). The J call may be in error: the DNA end matches TRBJ2-7 better. The germline gives CDR1 SGHRS, CDR2 YFSETQ. This CDR3 spans 14 amino acids. CDR3 amino acids: CASSPGGRGHEQYF. The CDR3 DNA follows: TGCGCCAGCAGCCCCGGGGGCAGGGGTCACGAGCAGTACTTC.

This chain connects TRBV20-1 to TRBJ1-3, with 9 bases that match TRBD1. Germline-derived CDR1 and CDR2 are DFQATT and SNEGSKA (reference sequence). The V gene end was trimmed by 2 bases and the J gene end by 3 bases; junction bases not matched to a gene: 5. The CDR3 sequence is 15 residues long. CDR3 coding DNA: TGCAGTGCTAGAACAGGGGGCGCAGTTGGAAACACCATATATTTT. This encodes CSARTGGAVGNTIYF.

This clonotype was seen a handful of times. V is TRBV7-8 and J is TRBJ2-1, with 7 bases matching TRBD1. CDR3 size: 16 residues. V lost 5 bases, J lost 10 bases, and 17 bases stayed unmatched. Germline values: CDR1 SGHVS, CDR2 FQNEAQ. CDR3 sequence: CASSELRDSLVGEQFF. CDR3 coding DNA: TGTGCCAGCAGCGAACTCCGGGACAGTCTTGTCGGGGAGCAGTTCTTC.

V usage is TRBV29-1 and J usage is TRBJ1-5, with 7 bases lining up with TRBD1. Germline V gene data show CDR1 as SQVTM and CDR2 as ANQGSEA. The CDR3 covers 12 residues. After removal of 7 bases from V and 4 bases from J, the junction contained 4 bases not matched to a gene. The chain's CDR3 is CSAGTENQPQHF. CDR3 bases: TGCAGCGCCGGGACAGAGAATCAGCCCCAGCATTTT.

The chain has TRBV6-6 and TRBJ2-4; D call uncertain. Matching the DNA end better, TRBJ2-7 makes the J call doubtful. This CDR3 comprises 14 residues. The germline CDR1 and CDR2 sequences are MNHNY and SVGAGI (reference sequence). The CDR3 DNA reads as TGTGCCAGCAGTTACTCGGTCATCCCCTACGAGCAGTACTTC. It encodes CASSYSVIPYEQYF.